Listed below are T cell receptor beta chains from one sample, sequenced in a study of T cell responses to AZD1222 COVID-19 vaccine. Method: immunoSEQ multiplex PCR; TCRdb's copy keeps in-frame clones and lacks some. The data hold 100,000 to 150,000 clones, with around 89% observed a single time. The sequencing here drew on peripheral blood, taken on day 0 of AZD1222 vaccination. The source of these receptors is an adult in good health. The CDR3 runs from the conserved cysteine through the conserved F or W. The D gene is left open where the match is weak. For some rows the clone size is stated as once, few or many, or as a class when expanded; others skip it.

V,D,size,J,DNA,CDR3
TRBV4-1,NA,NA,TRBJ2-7,TGCGCCAGCAGCCAAAGCCCCGGGGTCTGGGACGAGCAGTACTTC,CASSQSPGVWDEQYF
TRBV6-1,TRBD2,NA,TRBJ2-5,TGTGCCAGCAGTGAACGACTAGCCCCCCGGGAGACCCAGTACTTC,CASSERLAPRETQYF
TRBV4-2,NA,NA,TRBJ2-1,TGTGCCAGCAGCCAAACCGGGACCACCAATGAGCAGTTCTTC,CASSQTGTTNEQFF
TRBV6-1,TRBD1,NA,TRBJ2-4,TGTGCCAGCAGTGAATTGAGGACAGGTCTTAAAAACATTCAGTACTTC,CASSELRTGLKNIQYF
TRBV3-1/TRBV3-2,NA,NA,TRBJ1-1,TGTGCCAGCAGCCAAGGTCAGAGGGGAACTGAAGCTTTCTTT,CASSQGQRGTEAFF
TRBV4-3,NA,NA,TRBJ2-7,TGCGCCAGCAGCCCAGAGGGGGGTTACTACGAGCAGTACTTC,CASSPEGGYYEQYF
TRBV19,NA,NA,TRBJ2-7,TGTGCCAGTAGTATGTGGGGCTACGAGCAGTACTTC,CASSMWGYEQYF
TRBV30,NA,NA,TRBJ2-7,TGTGCCTGTCGAGATAGGACCTACGAGCAGTACTTC,CACRDRTYEQYF
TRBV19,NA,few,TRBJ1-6,TGTGCCAGTAGTATAGCTCCCAAGGGGCGCTTTAATTCACCCCTCCACTTT,CASSIAPKGRFNSPLHF
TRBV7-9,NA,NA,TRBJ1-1,TGTGCCAGCAGTTCTTACCCCGGGCGGGCAGGGTGGACTGAAGCTTTCTTT,CASSSYPGRAGWTEAFF
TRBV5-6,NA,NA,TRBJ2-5,TGTGCCAGCAGCTTGGAGGGGGGAGAGACCCAGTACTTC,CASSLEGGETQYF
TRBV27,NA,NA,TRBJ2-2,TGTGCCAGCAGGACCGGGAACACCGGGGAGCTGTTTTTT,CASRTGNTGELFF
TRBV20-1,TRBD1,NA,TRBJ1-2,TGCAGTGCTAGTACTCCGACAGGGATCTATGGCTACACCTTC,CSASTPTGIYGYTF
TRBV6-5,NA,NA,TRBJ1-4,TGTGCCAGCAGTTACGATCAGGAGGGTAATGAAAAACTGTTTTTT,CASSYDQEGNEKLFF
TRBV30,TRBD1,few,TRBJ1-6,TGTGCCTGGAGTGTGATGGGACAGAACAGGGGTCAGCCCCTCCACTTT,CAWSVMGQNRGQPLHF
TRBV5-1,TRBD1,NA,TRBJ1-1,TGCGCCAGCAGCTTGGCTGGACAGGGCCAGCGCACTGAAGCTTTCTTT,CASSLAGQGQRTEAFF
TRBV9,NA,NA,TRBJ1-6,TGTGCCAGCAGCGCCCGAGGGCAGAGCTATAATTCACCCCTCCACTTT,CASSARGQSYNSPLHF
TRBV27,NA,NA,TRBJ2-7,TGTGCCAGCAGCCCCCCCGACCCCTACGAGCAGTACTTC,CASSPPDPYEQYF
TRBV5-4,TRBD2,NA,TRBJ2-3,TGTGCCACAGGGACTAGCGGTAACACAGATACGCAGTATTTT,CATGTSGNTDTQYF
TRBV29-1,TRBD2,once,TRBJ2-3,TGCAGCGCCGTTGTGGGCGGGGGGGCCCAGGTGGATACGCAGTATTTT,CSAVVGGGAQVDTQYF
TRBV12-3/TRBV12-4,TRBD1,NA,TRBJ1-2,TGTGCCAGCAGTTTTCCGGGACAGCATGGCTACACCTTC,CASSFPGQHGYTF
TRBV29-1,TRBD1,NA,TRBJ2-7,TGCAGCGTTGAAGCTCCTGACAGGGGCTACGAGCAGTACTTC,CSVEAPDRGYEQYF